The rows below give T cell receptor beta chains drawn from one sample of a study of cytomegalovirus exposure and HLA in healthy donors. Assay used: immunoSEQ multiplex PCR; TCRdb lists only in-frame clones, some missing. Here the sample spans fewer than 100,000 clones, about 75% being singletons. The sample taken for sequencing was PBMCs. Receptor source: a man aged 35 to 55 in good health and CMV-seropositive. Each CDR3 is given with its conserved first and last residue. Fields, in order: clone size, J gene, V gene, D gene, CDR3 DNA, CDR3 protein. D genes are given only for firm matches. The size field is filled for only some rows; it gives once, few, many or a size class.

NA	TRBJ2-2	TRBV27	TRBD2	TGTGCCAGCAGTTTGGGTCTAGCGGGACCTTACGCGAACACCGGGGAGCTGTTTTTT	CASSLGLAGPYANTGELFF
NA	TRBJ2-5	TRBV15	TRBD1	TGTGCCACCAGCAGAGGGGGACAGGGGGTCGAGACCCAGTACTTC	CATSRGGQGVETQYF
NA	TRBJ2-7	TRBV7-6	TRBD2	TGTGCCAGCAGCCAAGAAGCGGGAAAGGAAAACGAGCAGTACTTC	CASSQEAGKENEQYF
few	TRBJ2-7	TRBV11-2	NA	TGTGCCAGCAGCATAAGCCCGTCGAGCTCCTACGAGCAGTACTTC	CASSISPSSSYEQYF
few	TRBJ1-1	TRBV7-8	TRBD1	TGTGCCAGCAGCCTGGGACAGGGTAAGACTGAAGCTTTCTTT	CASSLGQGKTEAFF
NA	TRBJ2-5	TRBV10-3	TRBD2	TGTGCCATCAGTGTGGGAGGGATTGAGACCCAGTACTTC	CAISVGGIETQYF
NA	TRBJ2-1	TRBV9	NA	TGTGCCAGCAGCGTAGTTCGGTCAAATGAGCAGTTCTTC	CASSVVRSNEQFF
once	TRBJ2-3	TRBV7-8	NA	TGTGCCAGCAACTTGGGGGGGGGCCGCACAGATACGCAGTATTTT	CASNLGGGRTDTQYF
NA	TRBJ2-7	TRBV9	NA	TGTGCCAGCAGCGTGGGCAGGGAATCGGGCGAGCAGTACTTC	CASSVGRESGEQYF
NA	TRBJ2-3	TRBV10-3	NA	TGTGCCATCAGTGGAAAGGGGGAAGATACGCAGTATTTT	CAISGKGEDTQYF
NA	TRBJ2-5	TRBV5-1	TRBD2	TGCGCCAGCAGTTCCAGGCCCGGGGGGGCCGCGACCCAGTACTTC	CASSSRPGGAATQYF
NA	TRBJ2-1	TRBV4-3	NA	TGCGCCAGCAGCAGAGAGGGCGACGGGGATGAGCAGTTCTTC	CASSREGDGDEQFF
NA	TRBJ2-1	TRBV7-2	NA	TGTGCCAGCAGCTTAGGAGCGAGTGATGAGCAGTTCTTC	CASSLGASDEQFF
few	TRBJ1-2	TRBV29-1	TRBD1	TGCAGCGTTGAGGACAGGTCCTATGGCTACACCTTC	CSVEDRSYGYTF
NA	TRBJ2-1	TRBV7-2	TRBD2	TGTGCCAGCAGCTTAGGGGCGGGGGGGGCCTACAATGAGCAGTTCTTC	CASSLGAGGAYNEQFF
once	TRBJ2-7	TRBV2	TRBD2	TGTGCCAGCAGCCGGGGGCCGACTAGCGGGGTCCACGAGCAGTACTTC	CASSRGPTSGVHEQYF
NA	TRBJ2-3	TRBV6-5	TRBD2	TGTGCCAGCACCTTGACTAGCGGGGGATCAGATACGCAGTATTTT	CASTLTSGGSDTQYF
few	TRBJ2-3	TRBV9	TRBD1	TGTGCCAGCAGCGTAGATCCAGGGGGAAATACGCAGTATTTT	CASSVDPGGNTQYF
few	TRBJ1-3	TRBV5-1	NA	TGCGCCAGCAGCCAGGGGAGCCCTAGCTCTGGAAACACCATATATTTT	CASSQGSPSSGNTIYF
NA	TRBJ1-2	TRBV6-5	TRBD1	TGTGCCAGCATGATGACAGGGGAGGGTAACTATGGCTACACCTTC	CASMMTGEGNYGYTF
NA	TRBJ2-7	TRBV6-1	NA	TGTGCCAGCAGTGAAGCGCCGGGCGGGGCAACCTACGAGCAGTACTTC	CASSEAPGGATYEQYF
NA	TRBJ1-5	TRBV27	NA	TGTGCCAGCAGTTTTAGTTCGAATCAGCCCCAGCATTTT	CASSFSSNQPQHF
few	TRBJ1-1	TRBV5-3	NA	TGTGCCAGAAGCTTGCTGGGGGGGTTATACACTGAAGCTTTCTTT	CARSLLGGLYTEAFF
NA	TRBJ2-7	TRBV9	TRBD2	TGTGCCAGCAGCGTAGCCGCGGGCGCGGGGGCCTACGAGCAGTACTTC	CASSVAAGAGAYEQYF
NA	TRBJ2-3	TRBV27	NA	TGTGCCAGCAGTACCCTACAGGGTTCGGCAGATACGCAGTATTTT	CASSTLQGSADTQYF
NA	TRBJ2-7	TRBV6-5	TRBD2	TGTGCCAGCACCCCGGCGGCTAGCGGGGGGGACGAGCAGTACTTC	CASTPAASGGDEQYF
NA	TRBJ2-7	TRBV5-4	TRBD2	TGTGCCAGCAGCGGGACTAGCGGGGGCGGGGTCGAGCAGTACTTC	CASSGTSGGGVEQYF
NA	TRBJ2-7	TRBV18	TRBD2	TGTGCCAGCTCATGGACTAGCGGGCATTCAACCTACGAGCAGTACTTC	CASSWTSGHSTYEQYF
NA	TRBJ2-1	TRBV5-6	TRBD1	TGTGCCAGCAGCGTACAGGGGCGACAGGGTGAGCAGTTCTTC	CASSVQGRQGEQFF